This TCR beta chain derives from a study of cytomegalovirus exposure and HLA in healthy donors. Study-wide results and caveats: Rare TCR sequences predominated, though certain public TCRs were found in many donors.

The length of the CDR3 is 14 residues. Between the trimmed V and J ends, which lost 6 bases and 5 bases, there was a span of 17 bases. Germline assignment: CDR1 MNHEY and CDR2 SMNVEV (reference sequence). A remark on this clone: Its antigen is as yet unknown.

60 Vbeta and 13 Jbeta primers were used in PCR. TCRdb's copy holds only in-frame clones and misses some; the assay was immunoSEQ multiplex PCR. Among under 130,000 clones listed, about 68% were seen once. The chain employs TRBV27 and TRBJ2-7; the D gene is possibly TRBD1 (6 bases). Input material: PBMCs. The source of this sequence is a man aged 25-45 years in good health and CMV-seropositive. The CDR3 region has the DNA TGTGCCAGCAGCAAAATTGGGGGCATCCACGAGCAGTACTTC. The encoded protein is CASSKIGGIHEQYF.